These 13 T cell receptor beta chains were sequenced from one sample in a study of OX40 agonist ivuxolimab in advanced cancers. Libraries were built with the immunoSEQ multiplex PCR assay. The immuneACCESS repertoire file appears here via TCRdb, limited to in-frame rearrangements. These files lack a portion of the clones; in checked studies, under half of the deficit traces to unresolved V genes, and the cause of the others is not known. The sample has 43,000 or so clones on record, 85% to 90% of them singletons. The ten largest account for about 6% of the sample. Sequenced material: CD4+ or CD8+ T cells sorted from blood, taken in a trial of the OX40 agonist ivuxolimab. The origin of the receptors is an adult with an advanced solid tumor such as melanoma, head and neck, liver or kidney cancer.

This chain uses TRBV9 with TRBJ2-6; 8 bases align to TRBD1. Germline CDR1 SGDLS, CDR2 YYNGEE. The length of the CDR3 is 17 residues. With 4 bases clipped from V and 1 base from J, the junction kept 7 bases outside the gene matches. Here the CDR3 DNA reads TGTGCCAGCAGCCTTTTTCGACAGGGGTCTGGGGCCAACGTCCTGACTTTC. Encoded protein: CASSLFRQGSGANVLTF.

This rearrangement joins TRBV11-3 to TRBJ1-5; D not resolved. The CDR3 loop spans 13 amino acids. The V gene lost 0 bases and the J gene lost 7 bases, with 7 bases spanning the gap. Germline CDR1 and CDR2: SGHNT and YENEEA. The CDR3 is CASSLEGGQPQHF. Here the CDR3 DNA reads TGTGCCAGCAGCTTAGAGGGTGGCCAGCCCCAGCATTTT.

This clone was detected only a few times. The chain links TRBV2 to TRBJ1-1, with D maybe TRBD1 (5 bases). The CDR3 sequence is 14 residues long. V lost 4 bases to trimming and J lost 7 bases, with 16 bases between them. Germline-derived CDR1 and CDR2 are SNHLY and FYNNEI. Here the CDR3 DNA reads TGTGCCAGCAGTGGATTGACAGTAAGGGGTGAAGCTTTCTTT. Translation gives CASSGLTVRGEAFF.

The chain recombines TRBV11-3 with TRBJ2-2, with unresolved D. The germline V and J ends were trimmed by 4 bases and 0 bases, with 3 bases remaining between them. The CDR3 loop spans 13 amino acids. The germline V gene encodes CDR1 SGHNT and CDR2 YENEEA. CDR3 bases: TGTGCCAGCAGCTCGTCGAACACCGGGGAGCTGTTTTTT. Its translation is CASSSSNTGELFF.

The V call is TRBV28, the J call TRBJ1-2, with a tentative D call TRBD1 (6 bases). V was shortened by 6 bases and J by 8 bases, with 13 bases between the two germline ends. There are 12 residues in the CDR3. In germline, CDR1 is MDHEN, CDR2 SYDVKM. CDR3 in DNA: TGTGCCAGCAGGAATAACAGGGCGGGCTACACCTTC. Translation: CASRNNRAGYTF.

This chain links TRBV9 with TRBJ2-2; D call uncertain. Trimming left V 0 bases short and J 8 bases short, with 11 bases between. In germline, CDR1 is SGDLS, CDR2 YYNGEE. This CDR3 is built from 14 residues. CDR3 residues: CASSVVLSGGELFF. The CDR3 nucleotides are TGTGCCAGCAGCGTAGTTCTCTCCGGGGGGGAGCTGTTTTTT. Supplemented by reference TRBV9 and TRBJ2-2, the full variable domain reads DSGVTQTPKHLITATGQRVTLRCSPRSGDLSVYWYQQSLDQGLQFLIQYYNGEERAKGNILERFSAQQFPDLHSELNLSSLELGDSALYFCASSVVLSGGELFFGEGSRLTVL.

The genes are TRBV29-1 and TRBJ1-4; 8 bases line up with TRBD1. V was clipped by 4 bases and J by 5 bases; unmatched bases: 6. The CDR3 contains 14 residues. Germline V gene data show CDR1 as SQVTM and CDR2 as ANQGSEA. CDR3 residues: CSVAQGTGNEKLFF. CDR3 DNA: TGCAGCGTTGCACAGGGGACAGGAAATGAAAAACTGTTTTTT.

The rearrangement joins TRBV11-2 to TRBJ2-7, with no clear D. CDR3 size: 13 residues. V lost 5 bases to trimming and J lost 4 bases, with 12 bases between them. Germline V gene data show CDR1 as SGHAT and CDR2 as FQNNGV. Written as DNA, the CDR3 is TGTGCCAGCAGCCCGAGAACGTCGTACGAGCAGTACTTC. This translates into CASSPRTSYEQYF. Based on the CDR3 plus reference TRBV11-2 and TRBJ2-7, the full variable domain is EAGVAQSPRYKIIEKRQSVAFWCNPISGHATLYWYQQILGQGPKLLIQFQNNGVVDDSQLPKDRFSAERLKGVDSTLKIQPAKLEDSAVYLCASSPRTSYEQYFGPGTRLTVT.

J is TRBJ2-3 and V is TRBV5-1; D tentatively fits TRBD1 or TRBD2 (5 bases each). This CDR3 has 16 residues. Germline CDR1 SGHRS, CDR2 YFSETQ. Trimming took 0 bases from V and 2 from J, leaving 13 bases between them. CDR3 in amino acids: CASSLALRGYTDTQYF. The CDR3 DNA is TGCGCCAGCAGCTTGGCCTTGAGGGGATACACAGATACGCAGTATTTT.

This clone was seen only a few times. As DNA, the CDR3 is TGTGCCAGCAGGGATACAGGGCGCACTGAAGCTTTCTTT. Amino acids: CASRDTGRTEAFF. The gene calls are TRBV2 and TRBJ1-1; weak D call: TRBD1 (6 bases). With 6 bases removed from V and 4 bases from J, the gap between germline ends came to 12 bases. Germline V gene lookup returns CDR1 SNHLY and CDR2 FYNNEI. CDR3 length: 13 residues.

V and J are TRBV6-6 and TRBJ1-1, with D maybe TRBD1 (6 bases). Trimming took 9 bases from V and 1 from J, leaving 15 bases between them. In germline, CDR1 is MNHNY, CDR2 SVGAGI (reference sequence). The CDR3 covers 14 residues. The CDR3 sequence is CASRKQGPNTEAFF. In DNA, the CDR3 is TGTGCCAGTCGCAAACAGGGACCGAACACTGAAGCTTTCTTT.

This rearrangement joins TRBV28 to TRBJ1-1; D may be TRBD1 (5 bases). Germline CDR1 and CDR2: MDHEN and SYDVKM. The CDR3 is made up of 11 amino acids. V gave up 7 bases and J gave up 3 bases, with 6 bases separating them. Written as DNA, the CDR3 is TGTGCCAGCAAGGGGTACACTGAAGCTTTCTTT. Translated: CASKGYTEAFF.

This clone was detected only a few times. This rearrangement joins TRBV6-1 to TRBJ1-5; D gene unclear. The CDR3 has 17 amino acids. Trimming took off 0 bases at V and 5 bases at J, with 17 bases between the two ends. Germline assignment: CDR1 MNHNS and CDR2 SASEGT. This CDR3 reads CASSEALLAWQDQPQHF. The CDR3 DNA is TGTGCCAGCAGTGAAGCGCTCTTGGCATGGCAAGATCAGCCCCAGCATTTT.